Below, one TCR beta chain is given with its context. Its antigen is not identified. This entry is derived from a study of T cells after yellow fever vaccination. Study-wide findings and caveats: Most clones from primary vaccination were detected again post-booster (just over 95% CD4, 88% CD8).

V was clipped by 7 bases and J by 5 bases, with 20 bases between them. Germline-derived CDR1 and CDR2 are SQVTM and ANQGSEA. The CDR3 covers 14 residues. A 5'RACE template-switching step, the method used to make TCR cDNA, added a universal primer site and UMIs. TCRdb reprocessed the 5' RACE reads via MiXCR and lists one record per CDR3 protein. The data contain some 300,000 distinct CDR3 sequences, over 8.5% of them singletons. The chain joins TRBV29-1 to TRBJ2-5; D is tentatively TRBD1 or TRBD2 (6 bases each). Sequencing was performed on CD4+ T cells sorted from PBMCs, taken 45 days after the yellow fever booster vaccination. The TCR was taken from a man aged 18 to 29 who received the YFV17D yellow fever vaccine. CDR3 DNA: TGCAGCGCTCGAGGCGTGGAAGGGGGGGAGACCCAGTACTTC. It yields the protein CSARGVEGGETQYF. Looking up the rest from reference TRBV29-1 and TRBJ2-5 gives the full variable domain: SAVISQKPSRDICQRGTSLTIQCQVDSQVTMMFWYRQQPGQSLTLIATANQGSEATYESGFVIDKFPISRPNLTFSTLTVSNMSPEDSSIYLCSARGVEGGETQYFGPGTRLLVL.